Listed here are 4 T cell receptor beta chains from one sample, sequenced in a study of metastatic and nonmetastatic thyroid tumors. Treatment of any kind had been given to no patient before thyroid surgery. TCRdb re-analyzed the PCR reads through MiXCR. The sample contains tens of thousands of clones, 20% to 25% of which appear only once. The sample taken for sequencing was blood. The receptors shown here come from a female donor with papillary thyroid cancer or a benign thyroid nodule (not recorded which). Some clones in this sample may be carry-over from other donors' samples.

The chain recombines TRBV6-1 with TRBJ1-5; D is ambiguous. The CDR3 has 15 residues. V gave up 6 bases and J gave up 6 bases, with 18 bases separating them. CDR1 and CDR2 (germline): MNHNS, SASEGT. The CDR3 protein is CASREEPSGRQPQHF. CDR3 nucleotide sequence: TGTGCCAGCAGAGAGGAACCAAGCGGACGTCAGCCCCAGCATTTT.

This chain connects TRBV28 to TRBJ1-6; perhaps TRBD1 as D (5 bases). This CDR3 spans 17 amino acids. V was pared by 2 bases and J by 2 bases, with 13 bases between. Germline V CDR1 and CDR2: MDHEN, SYDVKM. The chain's CDR3 is CASSLKRGPPYNSPLHF. Written as DNA, the CDR3 is TGTGCCAGCAGTTTAAAAAGGGGCCCACCCTATAATTCACCCCTCCACTTT.

This clone has a handful of counts. This sequence joins TRBV10-3 and TRBJ1-1; D gene uncertain. The V gene lost 0 bases and the J gene lost 6 bases, with 8 bases spanning the gap. The germline gives CDR1 ENHRY, CDR2 SYGVKD. The CDR3 is 13 residues long. As DNA, the CDR3 is TGTGCCATCAGTGAGTCTCGCCAGGCTGAAGCTTTCTTT. Translation: CAISESRQAEAFF.

Concerning this clone itself: This CDR3 fails to terminate in the conserved phenylalanine or tryptophan, so it likely reflects a read error. The CDR3 DNA reads TGTGCCAGCAGTGGAACGGGGCTCACCCTCCACCTA. Translation gives CASSGTGLTLHL. The genes are TRBV6-1 and TRBJ1-6; the D gene is possibly TRBD1 (5 bases). The CDR3 has 12 residues. The V gene's germline CDR1 is MNHNS and CDR2 SASEGT. With 4 bases removed from V and 14 bases from J, the gap between germline ends came to 12 bases.